The 5 T cell receptor beta chains given below trace back to one sample, sequenced in a study of T-cell reconstitution after alpha-beta-depleted transplantation in children. During its preparation, the TCRbeta library received unique molecular identifiers. TCRdb itself ran the PCR reads through MiXCR, one entry per CDR3 protein. Of 480,000 or so distinct CDR3 sequences detected, roughly a tenth appear once; the ten largest clones hold 2%. This specimen was PBMCs, taken before TCRalphabeta/CD19-depleted stem cell transplant. These receptors came from a child between 2 and 9 years old with inherited bone marrow failure, due to receive a stem cell transplant.

This clonotype showed up many times. The chain joins TRBV7-9 to TRBJ2-7; no clear D. Germline V CDR1 and CDR2: SEHNR, FQNEAQ (reference sequence). V was trimmed by 4 bases and J by 1 base, leaving 8 bases between them. The CDR3 runs to 13 residues. The CDR3 bases are TGTGCCAGCAGCTACTCCCTTTCCTACGAGCAGTACTTC. Residues: CASSYSLSYEQYF.

This clonotype was seen at least ten times. The CDR3: CSASFWRGQETQYF. In DNA form, the CDR3 reads TGCAGTGCTAGTTTTTGGCGGGGTCAAGAGACCCAGTACTTC. The J gene is TRBJ2-5, the V gene TRBV20-1; D might be TRBD2 (6 bases). CDR3 length: 14 amino acids. V lost 3 bases and J lost 2, with 13 bases in between. Per the germline V gene, CDR1 is DFQATT and CDR2 is SNEGSKA (reference sequence).

The table lists this clonotype with a count of one. This may stem from a read error, because a much larger clone lies one nucleotide away. The limits of the CDR3 on the DNA are not certain, so only TCRdb's listed CDR3 is given. The CDR3 protein is CASSWGVGSTDTKYF. This chain links TRBV6-2 or TRBV6-3 with TRBJ2-3; the table names TRBD2, a call not compared with the DNA. The CDR3 spans 15 amino acids, including both terminal residues. Germline loops: CDR1 MNHEY, CDR2 SVGEGT.

This chain uses TRBV7-9 with TRBJ1-5, with D unclear. Germline CDR1 is SEHNR and CDR2 is FQNEAQ (reference sequence). With 0 bases removed from V and 9 bases from J, the gap between germline ends came to 6 bases. The CDR3 totals 12 residues. The CDR3 protein is CASSLAPGPQHF. The CDR3 DNA is TGTGCCAGCAGCTTAGCCCCGGGGCCCCAGCATTTT.

This clonotype was counted at least ten times. The chain couples TRBV11-2 to TRBJ2-7, with D possibly TRBD2 on 6 matching bases. This CDR3 contains 14 residues. Germline V gene sequence: CDR1 SGHAT, CDR2 FQNNGV. Trimming stripped 5 bases from V and 7 bases from J, with 18 bases between. CDR3 residues: CASSRGLGAFEQYF. The CDR3 DNA sequence: TGTGCCAGCAGCCGGGGGTTGGGCGCCTTTGAGCAGTACTTC.